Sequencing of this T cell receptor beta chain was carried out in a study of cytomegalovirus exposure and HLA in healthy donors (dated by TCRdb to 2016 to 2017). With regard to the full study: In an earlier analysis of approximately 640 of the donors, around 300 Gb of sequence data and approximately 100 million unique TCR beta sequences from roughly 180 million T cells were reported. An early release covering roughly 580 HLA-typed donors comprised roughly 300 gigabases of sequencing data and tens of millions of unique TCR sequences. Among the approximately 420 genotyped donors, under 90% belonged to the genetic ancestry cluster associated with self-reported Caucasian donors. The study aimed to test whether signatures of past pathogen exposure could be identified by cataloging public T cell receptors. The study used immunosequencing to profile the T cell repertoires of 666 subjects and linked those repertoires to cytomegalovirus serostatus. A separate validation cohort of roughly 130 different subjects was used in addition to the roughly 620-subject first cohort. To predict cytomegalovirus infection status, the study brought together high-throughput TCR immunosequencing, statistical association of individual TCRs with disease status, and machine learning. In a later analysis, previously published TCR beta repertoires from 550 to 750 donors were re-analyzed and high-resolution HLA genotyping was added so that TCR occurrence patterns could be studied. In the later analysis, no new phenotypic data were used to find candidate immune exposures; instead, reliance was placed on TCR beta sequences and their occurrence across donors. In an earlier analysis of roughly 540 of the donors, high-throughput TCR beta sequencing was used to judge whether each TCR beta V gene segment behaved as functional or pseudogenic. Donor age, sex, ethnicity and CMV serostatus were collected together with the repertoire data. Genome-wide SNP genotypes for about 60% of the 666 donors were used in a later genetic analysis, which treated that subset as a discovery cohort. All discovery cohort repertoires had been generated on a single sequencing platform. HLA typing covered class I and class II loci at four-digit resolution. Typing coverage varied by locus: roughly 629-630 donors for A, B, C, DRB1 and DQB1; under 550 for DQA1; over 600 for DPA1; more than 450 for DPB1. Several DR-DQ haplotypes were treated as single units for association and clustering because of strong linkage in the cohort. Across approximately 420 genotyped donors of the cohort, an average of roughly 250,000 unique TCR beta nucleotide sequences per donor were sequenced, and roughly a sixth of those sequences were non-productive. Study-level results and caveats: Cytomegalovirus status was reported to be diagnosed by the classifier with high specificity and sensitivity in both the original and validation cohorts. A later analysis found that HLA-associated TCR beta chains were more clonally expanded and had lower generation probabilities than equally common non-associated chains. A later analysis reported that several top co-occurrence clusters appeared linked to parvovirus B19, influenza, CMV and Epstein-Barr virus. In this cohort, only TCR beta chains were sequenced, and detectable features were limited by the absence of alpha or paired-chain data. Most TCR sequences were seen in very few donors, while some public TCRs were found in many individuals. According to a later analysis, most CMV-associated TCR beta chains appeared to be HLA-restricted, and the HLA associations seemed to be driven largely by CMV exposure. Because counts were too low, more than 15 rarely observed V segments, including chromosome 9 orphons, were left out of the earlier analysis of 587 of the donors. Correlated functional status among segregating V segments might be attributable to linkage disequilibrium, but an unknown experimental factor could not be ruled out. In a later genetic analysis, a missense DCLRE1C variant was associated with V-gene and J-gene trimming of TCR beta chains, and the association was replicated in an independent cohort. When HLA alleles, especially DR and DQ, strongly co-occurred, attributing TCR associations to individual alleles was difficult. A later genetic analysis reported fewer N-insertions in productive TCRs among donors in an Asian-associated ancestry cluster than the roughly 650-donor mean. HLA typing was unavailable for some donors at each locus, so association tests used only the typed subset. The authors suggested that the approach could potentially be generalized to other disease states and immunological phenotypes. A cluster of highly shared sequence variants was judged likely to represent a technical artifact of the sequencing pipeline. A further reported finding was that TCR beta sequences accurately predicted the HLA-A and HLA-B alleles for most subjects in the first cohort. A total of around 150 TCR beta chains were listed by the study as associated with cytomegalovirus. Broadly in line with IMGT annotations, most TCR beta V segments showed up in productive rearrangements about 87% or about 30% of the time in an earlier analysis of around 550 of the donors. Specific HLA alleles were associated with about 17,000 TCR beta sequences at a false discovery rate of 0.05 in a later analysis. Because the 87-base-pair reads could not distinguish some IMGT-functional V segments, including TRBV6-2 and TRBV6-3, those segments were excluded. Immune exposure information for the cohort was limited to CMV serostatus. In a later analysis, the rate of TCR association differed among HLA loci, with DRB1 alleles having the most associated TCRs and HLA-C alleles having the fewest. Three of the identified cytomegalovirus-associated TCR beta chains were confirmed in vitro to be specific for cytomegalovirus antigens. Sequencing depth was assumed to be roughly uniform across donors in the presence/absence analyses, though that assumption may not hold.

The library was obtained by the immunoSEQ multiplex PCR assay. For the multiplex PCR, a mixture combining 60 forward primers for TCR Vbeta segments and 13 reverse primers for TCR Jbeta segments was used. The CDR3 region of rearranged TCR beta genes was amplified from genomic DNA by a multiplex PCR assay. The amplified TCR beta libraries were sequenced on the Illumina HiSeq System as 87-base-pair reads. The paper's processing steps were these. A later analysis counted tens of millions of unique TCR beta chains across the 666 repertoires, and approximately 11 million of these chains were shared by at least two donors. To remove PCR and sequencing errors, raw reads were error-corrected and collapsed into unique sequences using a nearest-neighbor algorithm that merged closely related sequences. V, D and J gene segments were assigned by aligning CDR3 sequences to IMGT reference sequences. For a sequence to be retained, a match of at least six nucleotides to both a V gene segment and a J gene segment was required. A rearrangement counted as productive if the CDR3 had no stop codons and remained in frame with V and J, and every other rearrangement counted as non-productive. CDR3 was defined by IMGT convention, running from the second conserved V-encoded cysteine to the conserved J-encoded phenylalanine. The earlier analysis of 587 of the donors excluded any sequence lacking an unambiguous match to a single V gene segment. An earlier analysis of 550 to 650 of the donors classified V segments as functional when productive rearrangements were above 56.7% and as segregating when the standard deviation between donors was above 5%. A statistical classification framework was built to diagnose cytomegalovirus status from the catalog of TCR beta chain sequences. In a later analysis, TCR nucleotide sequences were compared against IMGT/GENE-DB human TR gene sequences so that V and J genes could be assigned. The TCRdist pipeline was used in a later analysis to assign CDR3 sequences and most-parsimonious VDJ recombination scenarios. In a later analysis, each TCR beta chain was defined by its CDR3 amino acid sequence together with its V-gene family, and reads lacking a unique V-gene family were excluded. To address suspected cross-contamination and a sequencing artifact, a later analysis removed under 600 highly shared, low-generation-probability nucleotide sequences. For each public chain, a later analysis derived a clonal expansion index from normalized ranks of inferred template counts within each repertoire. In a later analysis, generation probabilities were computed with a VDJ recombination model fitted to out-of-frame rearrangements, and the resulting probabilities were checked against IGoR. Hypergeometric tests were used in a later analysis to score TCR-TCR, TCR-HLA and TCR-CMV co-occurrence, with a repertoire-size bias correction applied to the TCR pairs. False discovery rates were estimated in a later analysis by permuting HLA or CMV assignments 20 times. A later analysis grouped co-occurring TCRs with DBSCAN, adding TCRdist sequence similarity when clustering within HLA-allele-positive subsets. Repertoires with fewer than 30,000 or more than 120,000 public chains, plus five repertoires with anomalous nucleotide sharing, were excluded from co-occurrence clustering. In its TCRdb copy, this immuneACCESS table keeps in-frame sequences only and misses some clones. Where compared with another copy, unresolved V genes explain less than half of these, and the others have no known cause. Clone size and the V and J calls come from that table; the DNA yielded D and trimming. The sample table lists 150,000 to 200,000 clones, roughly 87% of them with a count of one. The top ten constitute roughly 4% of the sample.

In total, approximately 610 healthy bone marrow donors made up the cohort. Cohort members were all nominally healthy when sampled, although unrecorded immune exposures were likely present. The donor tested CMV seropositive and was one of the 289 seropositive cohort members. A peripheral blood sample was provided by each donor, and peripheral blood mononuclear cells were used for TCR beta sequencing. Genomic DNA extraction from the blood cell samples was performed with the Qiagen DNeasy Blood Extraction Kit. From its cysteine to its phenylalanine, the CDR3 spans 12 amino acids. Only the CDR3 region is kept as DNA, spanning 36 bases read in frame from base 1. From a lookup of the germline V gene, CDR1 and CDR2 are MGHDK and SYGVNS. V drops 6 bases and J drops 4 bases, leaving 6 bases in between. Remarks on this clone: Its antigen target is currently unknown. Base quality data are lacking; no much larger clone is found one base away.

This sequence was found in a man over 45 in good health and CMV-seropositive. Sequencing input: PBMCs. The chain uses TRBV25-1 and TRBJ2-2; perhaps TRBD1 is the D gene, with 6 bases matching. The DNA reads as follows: TGTGCCAGCAGGGGGGCCACCGGGGAGCTGTTTTTT. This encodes CASRGATGELFF. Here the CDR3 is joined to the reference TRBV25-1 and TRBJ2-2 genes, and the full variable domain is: EADIYQTPRYLVIGTGKKITLECSQTMGHDKMYWYQQDPGMELHLIHYSYGVNSTEKGDLSSESTVSRIRTEHFPLTLESARPSHTSQYLCASRGATGELFFGEGSRLTVL.